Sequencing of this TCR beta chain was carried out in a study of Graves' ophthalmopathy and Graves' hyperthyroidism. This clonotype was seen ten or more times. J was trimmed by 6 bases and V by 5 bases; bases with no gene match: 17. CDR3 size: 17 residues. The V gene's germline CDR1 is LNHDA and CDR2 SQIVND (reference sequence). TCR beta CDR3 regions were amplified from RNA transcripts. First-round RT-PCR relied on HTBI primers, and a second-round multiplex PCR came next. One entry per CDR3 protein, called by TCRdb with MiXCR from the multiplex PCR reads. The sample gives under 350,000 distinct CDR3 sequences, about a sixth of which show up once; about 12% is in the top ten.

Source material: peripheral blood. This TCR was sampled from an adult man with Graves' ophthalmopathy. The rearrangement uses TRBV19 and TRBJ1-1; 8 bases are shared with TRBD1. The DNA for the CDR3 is TGTGCCAGTAGTTTCCGGGACAGGATCCTGAAGGGGGCTGAAGCTTTCTTT. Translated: CASSFRDRILKGAEAFF.